Shown below are 7 T cell receptor beta chains from a single sample sequenced in a study of OX40 agonist ivuxolimab in advanced cancers. TCRdb keeps only in-frame clones here, not all; method: immunoSEQ multiplex PCR. The table records approximately 82,000 clones, around 83% of them present only once. The starting material was CD4+ or CD8+ T cells sorted from blood, obtained in a trial of the OX40 agonist ivuxolimab. The receptors here all came from an adult with an advanced solid tumor such as melanoma, head and neck, liver or kidney cancer.

This clone appeared a single time. The chain links TRBV7-3 to TRBJ2-2; TRBD1 matches 7 bases. Germline loops: CDR1 SGHTA, CDR2 FQGTGA. The junction had 3 bases not matched to a gene; V was cut back by 5 bases and J by 0 bases. CDR3 length equals 15 residues. CDR3 DNA sequence: TGTGCCAGCAGCCGGGACAGTTCGAACACCGGGGAGCTGTTTTTT. Protein sequence: CASSRDSSNTGELFF.

A single count supports this clone. V is TRBV19 and J is TRBJ2-1; 10 nucleotides agree with TRBD2. This CDR3 is 14 amino acids long. Germline trimming cut 10 bases from V and 9 bases from J; bases unmatched to any gene: 12. CDR1 LNHDA and CDR2 SQIVND come from the germline V gene (reference sequence). CDR3 sequence reads: CATTRERGGAEQFF. Here the CDR3 DNA reads TGTGCCACTACGCGGGAGCGGGGGGGCGCTGAGCAGTTCTTC.

This clone showed up just a few times. The genes are TRBV5-4 and TRBJ2-3; D is possibly TRBD2 (6 bases). This CDR3 spans 15 amino acids. Germline V CDR1 and CDR2: SGHNT, YYREEE (reference sequence). Trimming left V 2 bases short and J 5 bases short, with 15 bases between. DNA for the CDR3: TGTGCCAGCAGCTTTAACAGACTAGTTGGAGATACGCAGTATTTT. Translating gives CASSFNRLVGDTQYF.

The V and J genes are TRBV5-1 and TRBJ1-2; 9 positions agree with TRBD1. CDR1 is SGHRS, CDR2 YFSETQ, per germline. V dropped 2 bases and J dropped 8; count of bases not matched to a gene: 4. This CDR3 is built from 13 residues. CDR3 sequence reads: CASSLQGAEGYTF. The CDR3 DNA sequence: TGCGCCAGCAGCTTACAGGGGGCGGAAGGCTACACCTTC.

The V gene is TRBV28, the J gene TRBJ1-4, with a tentative D call TRBD1 (5 bases). Germline V lookup: CDR1 MDHEN, CDR2 SYDVKM. Trimming took 7 bases from V and 8 from J, leaving 17 bases between them. The CDR3 runs to 14 residues. Here the CDR3 reads CASTVPGGGEKLFF. The CDR3 DNA reads as TGTGCCAGCACCGTCCCTGGGGGAGGCGAAAAACTGTTTTTT.

The gene calls are TRBV19 and TRBJ1-1; the D gene is possibly TRBD1 (6 bases). Germline V lookup: CDR1 LNHDA, CDR2 SQIVND (reference sequence). The CDR3 extends over 14 amino acids. V dropped 6 bases and J dropped 0 bases, with 11 bases sitting between them. CDR3 sequence (DNA): TGTGCCAGTAGACAGGGAGGCATGAACACTGAAGCTTTCTTT. This gives the protein CASRQGGMNTEAFF. Together with reference TRBV19 and TRBJ1-1, the CDR3 gives the full variable domain: DGGITQSPKYLFRKEGQNVTLSCEQNLNHDAMYWYRQDPGQGLRLIYYSQIVNDFQKGDIAEGYSVSREKKESFPLTVTSAQKNPTAFYLCASRQGGMNTEAFFGQGTRLTVV.

The chain recombines TRBV28 with TRBJ1-5; the match to TRBD1 covers 10 bases. Germline values: CDR1 MDHEN, CDR2 SYDVKM. The CDR3 is 15 residues long. Unmatched junction bases numbered 5, after V lost 3 bases and J lost 6 bases. The CDR3 coding sequence is TGTGCCAGCAGTTTGGGGACAGGGGCGCTTCAGCCCCAGCATTTT. The encoded protein is CASSLGTGALQPQHF. Together with reference TRBV28 and TRBJ1-5, the CDR3 gives the full variable domain: DVKVTQSSRYLVKRTGEKVFLECVQDMDHENMFWYRQDPGLGLRLIYFSYDVKMKEKGDIPEGYSVSREKKERFSLILESASTNQTSMYLCASSLGTGALQPQHFGDGTRLSIL.